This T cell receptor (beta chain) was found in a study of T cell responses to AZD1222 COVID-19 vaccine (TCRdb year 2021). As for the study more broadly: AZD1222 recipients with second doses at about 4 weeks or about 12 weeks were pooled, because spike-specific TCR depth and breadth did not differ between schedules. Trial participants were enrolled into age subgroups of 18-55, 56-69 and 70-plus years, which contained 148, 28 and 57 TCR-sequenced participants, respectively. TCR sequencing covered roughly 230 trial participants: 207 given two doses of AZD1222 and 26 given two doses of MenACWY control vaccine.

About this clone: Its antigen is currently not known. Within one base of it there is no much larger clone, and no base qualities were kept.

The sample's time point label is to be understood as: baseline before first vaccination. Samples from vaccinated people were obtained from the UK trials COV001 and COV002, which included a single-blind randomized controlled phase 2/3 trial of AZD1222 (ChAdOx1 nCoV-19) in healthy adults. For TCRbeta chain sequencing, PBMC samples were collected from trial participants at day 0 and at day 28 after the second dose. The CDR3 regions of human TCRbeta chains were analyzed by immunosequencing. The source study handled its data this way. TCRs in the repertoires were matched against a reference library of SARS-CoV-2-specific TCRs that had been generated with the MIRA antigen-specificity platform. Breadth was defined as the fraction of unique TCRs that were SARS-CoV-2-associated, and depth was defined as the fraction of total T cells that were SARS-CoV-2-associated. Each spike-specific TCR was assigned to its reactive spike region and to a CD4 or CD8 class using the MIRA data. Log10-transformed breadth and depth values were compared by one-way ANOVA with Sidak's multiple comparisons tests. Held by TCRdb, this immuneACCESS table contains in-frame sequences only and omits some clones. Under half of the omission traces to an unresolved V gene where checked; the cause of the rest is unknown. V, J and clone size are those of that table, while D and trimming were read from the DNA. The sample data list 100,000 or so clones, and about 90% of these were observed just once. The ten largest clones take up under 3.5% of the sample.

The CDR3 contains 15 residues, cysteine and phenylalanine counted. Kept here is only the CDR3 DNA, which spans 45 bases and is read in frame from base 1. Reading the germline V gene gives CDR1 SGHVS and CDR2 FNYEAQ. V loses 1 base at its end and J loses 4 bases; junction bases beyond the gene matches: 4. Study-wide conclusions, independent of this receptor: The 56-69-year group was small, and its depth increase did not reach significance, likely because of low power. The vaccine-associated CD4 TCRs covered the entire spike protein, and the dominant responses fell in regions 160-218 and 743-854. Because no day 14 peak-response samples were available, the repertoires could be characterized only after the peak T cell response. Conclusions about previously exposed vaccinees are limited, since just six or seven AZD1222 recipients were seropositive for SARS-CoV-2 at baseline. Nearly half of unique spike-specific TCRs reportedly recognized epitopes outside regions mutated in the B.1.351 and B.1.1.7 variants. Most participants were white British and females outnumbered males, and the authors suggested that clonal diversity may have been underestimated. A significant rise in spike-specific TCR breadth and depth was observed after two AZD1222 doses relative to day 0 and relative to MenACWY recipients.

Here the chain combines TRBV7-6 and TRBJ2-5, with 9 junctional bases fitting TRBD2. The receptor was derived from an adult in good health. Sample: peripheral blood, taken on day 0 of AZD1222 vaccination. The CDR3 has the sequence CASSLVAGGVETQYF. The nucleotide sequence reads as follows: TGTGCCAGCAGCTTAGTTGCGGGAGGGGTAGAGACCCAGTACTTC.